The TCR beta chain under discussion was sequenced for a study of blood T cell repertoires in COVID-19. Study-level information: The United States, Italy and Spain provided the acute and convalescent COVID-19 samples.

Here immunoSEQ multiplex PCR was the method, and the copy in TCRdb shows in-frame clones only, minus some. The sample holds under 350,000 clones, roughly 87% seen once. The trim removed 3 bases at V and 8 bases at J, leaving 18 bases unmatched. The CDR3 totals 17 residues. Per germline, CDR1 KGHSH and CDR2 LQKENI. The chain is built from TRBV18 and TRBJ1-2; 7 bases line up with TRBD1. The clonotype originates from a human donor in a cohort sampled during active COVID-19. The sample consisted of peripheral blood. The CDR3 protein is CASSPTGPTGSVRGYTF. The DNA of the CDR3 is TGTGCCAGCTCACCGACAGGGCCTACAGGGTCGGTGAGGGGCTACACCTTC. The whole variable domain, remainder taken from reference TRBV18 and TRBJ1-2, is NAGVMQNPRHLVRRRGQEARLRCSPMKGHSHVYWYRQLPEEGLKFMVYLQKENIIDESGMPKERFSAEFPKEGPSILRIQQVVRGDSAAYFCASSPTGPTGSVRGYTFGSGTRLTVV.